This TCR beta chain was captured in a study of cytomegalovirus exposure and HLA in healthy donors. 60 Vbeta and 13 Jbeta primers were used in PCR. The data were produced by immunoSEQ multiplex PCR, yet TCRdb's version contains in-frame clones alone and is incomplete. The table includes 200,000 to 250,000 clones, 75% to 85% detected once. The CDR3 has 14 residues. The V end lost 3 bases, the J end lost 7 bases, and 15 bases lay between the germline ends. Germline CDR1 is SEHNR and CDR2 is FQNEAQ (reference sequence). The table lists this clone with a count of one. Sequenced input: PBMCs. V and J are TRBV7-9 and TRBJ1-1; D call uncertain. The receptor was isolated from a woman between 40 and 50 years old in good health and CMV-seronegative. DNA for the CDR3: TGTGCCAGCAGCTTTGAGCGGCGTTACGGTGAAGCTTTCTTT. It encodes CASSFERRYGEAFF.